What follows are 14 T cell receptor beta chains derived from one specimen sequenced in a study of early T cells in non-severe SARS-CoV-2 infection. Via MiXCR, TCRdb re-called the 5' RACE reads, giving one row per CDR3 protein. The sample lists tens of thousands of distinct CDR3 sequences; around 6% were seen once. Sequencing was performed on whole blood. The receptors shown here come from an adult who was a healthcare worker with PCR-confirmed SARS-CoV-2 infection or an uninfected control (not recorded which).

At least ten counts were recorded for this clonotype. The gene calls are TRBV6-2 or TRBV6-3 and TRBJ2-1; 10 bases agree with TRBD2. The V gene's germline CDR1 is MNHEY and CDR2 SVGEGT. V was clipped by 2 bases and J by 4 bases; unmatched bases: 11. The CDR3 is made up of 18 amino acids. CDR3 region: CASSYILVAGGSYNEQFF. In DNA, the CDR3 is TGTGCCAGCAGTTACATTTTGGTAGCGGGGGGATCGTACAATGAGCAGTTCTTC.

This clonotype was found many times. The CDR3 nucleotides are TGTGCCAGCAGCCCCAGAAGGTTAGGGACCGTCGACTATGGCTACACCTTC. Its translation: CASSPRRLGTVDYGYTF. The V call is TRBV3-1, the J call TRBJ1-2; maybe TRBD1 (5 bases). Germline V gene sequence: CDR1 LGHDT, CDR2 YNNKEL (reference sequence). Trimming shortened V by 4 bases and J by 3 bases, and 21 bases separated the two germline ends. The length of the CDR3 is 17 residues.

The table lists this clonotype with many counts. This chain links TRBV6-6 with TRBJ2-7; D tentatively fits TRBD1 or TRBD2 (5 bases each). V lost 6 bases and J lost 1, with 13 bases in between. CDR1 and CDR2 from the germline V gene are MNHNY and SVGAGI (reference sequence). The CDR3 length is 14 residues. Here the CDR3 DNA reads TGTGCCAGCAGGGGTCGGGACCGGTCCTACGAGCAGTACTTC. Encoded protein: CASRGRDRSYEQYF.

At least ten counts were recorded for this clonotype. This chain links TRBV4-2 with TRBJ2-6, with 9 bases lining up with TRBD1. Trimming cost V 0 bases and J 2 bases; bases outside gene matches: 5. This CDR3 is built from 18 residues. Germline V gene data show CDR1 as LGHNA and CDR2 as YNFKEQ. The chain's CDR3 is CASSQDRQGVAGANVLTF. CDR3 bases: TGTGCCAGCAGCCAAGACCGACAGGGGGTGGCTGGGGCCAACGTCCTGACTTTC.

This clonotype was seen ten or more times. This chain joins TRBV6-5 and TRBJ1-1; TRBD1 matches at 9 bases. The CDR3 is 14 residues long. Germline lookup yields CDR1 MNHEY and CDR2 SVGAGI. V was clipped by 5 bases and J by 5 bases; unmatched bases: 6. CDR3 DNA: TGTGCCAGCAGTAACAGGGGGCGGGGGACTGAAGCTTTCTTT. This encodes CASSNRGRGTEAFF.

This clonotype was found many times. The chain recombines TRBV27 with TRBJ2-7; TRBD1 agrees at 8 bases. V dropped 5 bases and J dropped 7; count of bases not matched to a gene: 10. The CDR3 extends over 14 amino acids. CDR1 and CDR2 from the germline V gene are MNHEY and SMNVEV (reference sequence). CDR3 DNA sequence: TGTGCCAGCAGTCCAATGACAGGGGTCTGGGAGCAGTACTTC. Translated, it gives CASSPMTGVWEQYF.

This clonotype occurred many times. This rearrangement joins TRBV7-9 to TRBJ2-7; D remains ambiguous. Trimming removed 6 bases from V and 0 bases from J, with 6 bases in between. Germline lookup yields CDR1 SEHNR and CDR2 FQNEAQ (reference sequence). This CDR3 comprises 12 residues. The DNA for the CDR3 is TGTGCCAGCAGTCGCTCCTCCTACGAGCAGTACTTC. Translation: CASSRSSYEQYF. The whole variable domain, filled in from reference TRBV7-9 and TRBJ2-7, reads DTGVSQNPRHKITKRGQNVTFRCDPISEHNRLYWYRQTLGQGPEFLTYFQNEAQLEKSRLLSDRFSAERPKGSFSTLEIQRTEQGDSAMYLCASSRSSYEQYFGPGTRLTVT.

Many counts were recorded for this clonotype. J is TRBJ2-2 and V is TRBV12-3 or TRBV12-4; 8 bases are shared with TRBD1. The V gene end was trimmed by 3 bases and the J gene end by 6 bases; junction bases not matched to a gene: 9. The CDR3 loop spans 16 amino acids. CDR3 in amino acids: CASSFSTGAGPGELFF. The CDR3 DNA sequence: TGTGCCAGCAGTTTTTCGACAGGGGCCGGTCCCGGGGAGCTGTTTTTT.

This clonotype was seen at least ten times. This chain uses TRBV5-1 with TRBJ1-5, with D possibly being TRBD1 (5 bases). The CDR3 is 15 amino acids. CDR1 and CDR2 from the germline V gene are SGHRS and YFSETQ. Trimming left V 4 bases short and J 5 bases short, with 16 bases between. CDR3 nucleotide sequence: TGCGCCAGCAGCAGGGAATCAGGGTTTGATCAGCCCCAGCATTTT. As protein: CASSRESGFDQPQHF.

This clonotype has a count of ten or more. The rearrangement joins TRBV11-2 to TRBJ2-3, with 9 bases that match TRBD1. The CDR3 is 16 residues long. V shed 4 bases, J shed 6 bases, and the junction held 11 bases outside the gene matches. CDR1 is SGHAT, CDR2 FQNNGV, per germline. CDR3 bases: TGTGCCAGCAGCTATGGGACAGGGATTCGGGGGGATACGCAGTATTTT. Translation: CASSYGTGIRGDTQYF.

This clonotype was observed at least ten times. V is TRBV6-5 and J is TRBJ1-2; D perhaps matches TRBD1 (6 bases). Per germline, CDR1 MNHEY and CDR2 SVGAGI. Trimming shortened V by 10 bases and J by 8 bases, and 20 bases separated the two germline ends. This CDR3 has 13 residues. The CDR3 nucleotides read TGTGCCACCAAACAACCGGGACAATCGGGCTACACCTTC. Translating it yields CATKQPGQSGYTF.

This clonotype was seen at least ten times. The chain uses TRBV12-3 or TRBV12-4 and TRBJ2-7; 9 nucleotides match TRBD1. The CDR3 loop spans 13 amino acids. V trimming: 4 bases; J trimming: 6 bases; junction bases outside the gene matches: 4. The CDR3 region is CASSSGTGREQYF. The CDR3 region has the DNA TGTGCCAGCAGTTCCGGGACAGGGCGCGAGCAGTACTTC.

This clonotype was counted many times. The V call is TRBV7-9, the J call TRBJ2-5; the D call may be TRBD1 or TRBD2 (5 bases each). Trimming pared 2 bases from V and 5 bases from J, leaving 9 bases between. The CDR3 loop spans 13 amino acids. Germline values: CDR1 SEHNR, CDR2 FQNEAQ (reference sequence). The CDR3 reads CASSLWGGETQYF. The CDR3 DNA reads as TGTGCCAGCAGCTTATGGGGCGGGGAGACCCAGTACTTC.

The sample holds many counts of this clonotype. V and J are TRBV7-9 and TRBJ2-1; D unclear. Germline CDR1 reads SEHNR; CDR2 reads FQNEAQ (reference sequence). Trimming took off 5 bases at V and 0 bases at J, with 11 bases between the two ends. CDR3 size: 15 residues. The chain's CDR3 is CASSPRASSYNEQFF. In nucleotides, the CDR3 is TGTGCCAGCAGCCCCCGGGCCAGCTCCTACAATGAGCAGTTCTTC.